These 20 T cell receptor beta chains originate from one sample sequenced in a study of glioma-infiltrating T cells. TCR alpha and beta CDR3 regions were amplified from RNA using iRepertoire nested multiplex PCR. TCRdb itself ran the multiplex PCR reads through MiXCR, one entry per CDR3 protein. The table includes more than 95,000 distinct CDR3 sequences, less than 30% detected once. Sequencing input: glioma tissue, nonneoplastic brain tissue, or PBMCs (not recorded which). These receptors came from a human donor with low-grade glioma or glioblastoma, undergoing nonglioma brain surgery, or in good health (not recorded which).

In regard to this clonotype: This may come from a read error, since a much larger clone is one base off. The CDR3 nucleotides read TGTGCCAGTAGTATTCGGGACGCAGCGGGAGTGCCTAAGTACGAGCAGTACTTC. It translates to CASSIRDAAGVPKYEQYF. V gene TRBV19 combines with J gene TRBJ2-7, with 8 bases lining up with TRBD2. Germline V lookup: CDR1 LNHDA, CDR2 SQIVND (reference sequence). The CDR3 runs 18 residues. V lost 3 bases and J lost 4; bases outside the gene matches: 17.

This clonotype was counted ten times or more. This chain connects TRBV24-1 to TRBJ2-5; no clear D. The CDR3 runs to 17 residues. The germline V and J ends were trimmed by 3 bases and 2 bases, with 18 bases remaining between them. The V gene's germline CDR1 is KGHDR and CDR2 SFDVKD. The CDR3 coding sequence is TGTGCCACCAGTGATCGACCTCGAGCAGAAACGCAAGAGACCCAGTACTTC. This codes for CATSDRPRAETQETQYF.

This clonotype was picked up a small number of times. The chain links TRBV11-2 to TRBJ2-2; TRBD1 matches 7 bases. The CDR3 extends over 16 amino acids. V dropped 6 bases and J dropped 4; count of bases not matched to a gene: 11. Germline lookup yields CDR1 SGHAT and CDR2 FQNNGV. The CDR3, as DNA: TGTGCCAGCAGACCCGACAGGGCTTTGGTCACCGGGGAGCTGTTTTTT. Its protein product is CASRPDRALVTGELFF.

This clonotype was observed a few times. This CDR3 reads CASSDSFGELFF. In nucleotides, the CDR3 is TGTGCCAGCAGTGATTCATTCGGGGAGCTGTTTTTT. This chain links TRBV12-3 or TRBV12-4 with TRBJ2-2; D gene ambiguous. Trimming pared 5 bases from V and 7 bases from J, leaving 8 bases between. This CDR3 is built from 12 residues.

Ten or more counts support this clonotype. The rearrangement uses TRBV6-2 or TRBV6-3 and TRBJ2-7; 11 bases are a match to TRBD2. Trimming took 0 bases from V and 6 from J; bases not matched to a gene: 13. The CDR3 sequence is 18 residues long. CDR1 and CDR2 from the germline V gene are MNHEY and SVGEGT. This chain's CDR3 is CASSYSSASGRRLREQYF. CDR3 DNA sequence: TGTGCCAGCAGTTACTCTTCGGCTAGCGGGAGGAGGCTTCGCGAGCAGTACTTC.

This clonotype was recorded many times. The chain combines TRBV15 with TRBJ2-1; 9 nucleotides line up with TRBD1. V was pared by 6 bases and J by 8 bases, with 5 bases of the junction left unmatched. The CDR3 extends over 13 amino acids. Germline CDR1 LNHNV, CDR2 YYDKDF (reference sequence). Written as DNA, the CDR3 is TGTGCCACCAGGGGGACAGGGTTGGATGAGCAGTTCTTC. Its protein is CATRGTGLDEQFF.

This clonotype was recorded a few times. The chain recombines TRBV29-1 with TRBJ2-3; 8 bases line up with TRBD2. The CDR3 spans 20 residues. Germline trimming cut 3 bases from V and 4 bases from J; bases unmatched to any gene: 24. Germline V CDR1 and CDR2: SQVTM, ANQGSEA. The CDR3 DNA sequence: TGCAGCGTTGAGTTCGTGGGGTCGGTCGCGCAAGCGGGGGTGGCAGATACGCAGTATTTT. This translates into CSVEFVGSVAQAGVADTQYF.

A remark on this clonotype: A much larger clone sits a single nucleotide away, making a read error possible. This chain links TRBV19 with TRBJ1-6; a possible D gene is TRBD1 (6 bases). Germline lookup yields CDR1 LNHDA and CDR2 SQIVND (reference sequence). The CDR3 has 17 amino acids. Trimming pared 5 bases from V and 7 bases from J, leaving 21 bases between. CDR3 in amino acids: CASSPFTGTQRNSPLHF. In DNA, the CDR3 is TGTGCCAGTAGTCCCTTCACAGGGACGCAAAGGAATTCACCCCTCCACTTT.

This clonotype was found once. This may be a read error, as it is one base from a much larger clone. The rearrangement joins TRBV18 to TRBJ2-3; 10 positions match TRBD1. The end of the DNA fits TRBJ1-5 better, so the J call may be wrong. This CDR3 has 15 amino acids. Germline V gives CDR1 KGHSH, CDR2 LQKENI. DNA for the CDR3: TGTGCCAGCTCACCCGGGACAGGGGTATCAGATACGCAGCATTTT. Its protein is CASSPGTGVSDTQHF.

This clonotype was seen repeatedly, ten times or more. This chain uses TRBV28 with TRBJ2-1; D is perhaps TRBD1 (6 bases). Germline lookup yields CDR1 MDHEN and CDR2 SYDVKM. Trimming shortened V by 5 bases and J by 8 bases, and 10 bases separated the two germline ends. CDR3 length: 12 residues. DNA for the CDR3: TGTGCCAGCAGTAACAGGGTAGATGAGCAGTTCTTC. Translated: CASSNRVDEQFF.

At least ten counts were recorded for this clonotype. This chain uses TRBV2 with TRBJ1-3, with D maybe TRBD1 (5 bases). Per the germline V gene, CDR1 is SNHLY and CDR2 is FYNNEI. The CDR3 has 16 amino acids. Trimming removed 6 bases from V and 4 bases from J, with 19 bases in between. The CDR3: CASSLNPPGTGNTIYF. For the CDR3, the DNA is TGTGCCAGCAGCCTAAACCCGCCCGGGACCGGAAACACCATATATTTT.

Regarding this clonotype: This may be a read error: a much more frequent sequence differs by one nucleotide. V and J are TRBV6-1 and TRBJ1-5, with TRBD1 as a possible D gene (5 bases). Germline V CDR1 and CDR2: MNHNS, SASEGT. The CDR3 is 15 amino acids. The chain's CDR3 is CATSERGQSNQPQHF. The CDR3 nucleotides are TGTGCCACCAGTGAAAGGGGTCAGTCCAATCAGCCCCAGCATTTT.

Many counts were recorded for this clonotype. The gene calls are TRBV20-1 and TRBJ1-1; D gene ambiguous. V was shortened by 6 bases and J by 3 bases, with 5 bases between the two germline ends. CDR3 length equals 10 residues. Germline V lookup: CDR1 DFQATT, CDR2 SNEGSKA (reference sequence). CDR3 sequence (DNA): TGCAGTGCCCGTTACACTGAAGCTTTCTTT. It specifies CSARYTEAFF.

In regard to this clonotype: A much larger clonotype is one base distant, so this may be a read error. This chain connects TRBV7-2 to TRBJ2-5; 8 bases line up with TRBD2. From germline, CDR1 is SGHTA and CDR2 FQGNSA. This CDR3 region has 16 residues. The CDR3 DNA follows: TGTGCCAGCAGCTTACAAGCGGGAGTTGGGAAAGAGGCCCAGTACTTC. Amino acid sequence: CASSLQAGVGKEAQYF.

A few counts support this clonotype. This may be a read error: a much more frequent sequence differs by one nucleotide. The chain recombines TRBV28 with TRBJ2-7, with 8 bases identical to TRBD1. The V gene's germline CDR1 is MDHEN and CDR2 SYDVKM. The CDR3 consists of 14 residues. For the CDR3, the DNA is TGTGCCAGCAGTCAGACAGGGGAGTGGTACGAGCGGTACTTC. Residues: CASSQTGEWYERYF.

As for this clonotype: A read error may produce the germline difference seen at one junction end. The chain joins TRBV7-9 to TRBJ2-5, with no clear D. Germline lookup yields CDR1 SEHNR and CDR2 FQNEAQ (reference sequence). CDR3 length: 16 amino acids. The chain's CDR3 is CASSLVSILQQGTQYF. CDR3 DNA sequence: TGTGCCAGCAGCTTAGTCTCAATACTACAACAAGGGACCCAGTACTTC.

Only a few counts were recorded for this clonotype. One end of the junction varies from germline; a read error may be responsible. This chain connects TRBV7-2 to TRBJ1-1; 9 bases are a match to TRBD1. The CDR3 totals 14 residues. Germline values: CDR1 SGHTA, CDR2 FQGNSA. The chain's CDR3 is CASSQRQGGTEALF. Written as DNA, the CDR3 is TGTGCCAGCAGCCAGAGACAGGGGGGCACTGAAGCTCTCTTT. The whole variable domain, filled in from reference TRBV7-2 and TRBJ1-1, reads GAGVSQSPSNKVTEKGKDVELRCDPISGHTALYWYRQSLGQGLEFLIYFQGNSAPDKSGLPSDRFSAERTGGSVSTLTIQRTQQEDSAVYLCASSQRQGGTEALFGQGTRLTVV.

This clonotype was seen repeatedly, ten times or more. The V call is TRBV6-2 or TRBV6-3, the J call TRBJ2-5; the match to TRBD2 covers 11 bases. Germline V gene data show CDR1 as MNHEY and CDR2 as SVGEGT. V lost 4 bases and J lost 6; bases outside the gene matches: 7. This CDR3 spans 15 amino acids. The DNA for the CDR3 is TGTGCCAGCAGTTCGGGACTAGCGGATGTGCAGACCCAGTACTTC. Protein product: CASSSGLADVQTQYF.

Worth noting for this clonotype: A much larger clone differs from this one at a single base, so this may be a read error. The rearrangement uses TRBV7-2 and TRBJ1-1, with unresolved D. CDR1 and CDR2 (germline): SGHTA, FQGNSA. The CDR3 loop spans 15 amino acids. Deletions cut 9 bases from V and 0 bases from J, with 17 bases between. Here the CDR3 DNA reads TGTGCCAGAATCCTGAGGAGAGATTTGAACACTGAAGCTTTCTTT. It yields the protein CARILRRDLNTEAFF.

This clonotype was picked up many times. The chain is built from TRBV7-6 and TRBJ2-7, with TRBD2 matching 8 bases. Germline CDR1 SGHVS, CDR2 FNYEAQ. The CDR3 spans 14 residues. With 1 base clipped from V and 6 bases from J, the junction kept 5 bases outside the gene matches. The CDR3 DNA reads as TGTGCCAGCAGCTTAGTAGCGGGACCCCGCGAGCAGTACTTC. Residues: CASSLVAGPREQYF.